This T cell receptor (beta chain) came from a study of regulatory T cells in long-lasting Graves disease. The sample holds many counts of this clonotype. Construction of the TCR beta libraries employed iRepertoire HTBI primers in conjunction with Arm-PCR of CDR3 regions. One entry per CDR3 protein results from TCRdb running MiXCR on the multiplex PCR reads. The repertoire holds hundreds of thousands of distinct CDR3 sequences, with roughly 14% as singletons. Germline CDR1 MDHEN, CDR2 SYDVKM. Trimming took 5 bases from V and 5 from J, leaving 17 bases between them. This CDR3 region has 15 residues. The time point here: newly diagnosed GD, antithyroid drugs for less than 3 months. RNA extracted from PBMCs served as the sequencing template. Separately, the same data were catalogued under a study of T cells in Graves' hyperthyroidism and ophthalmopathy. From that study: Clinical symptoms, serum thyroxine, TRAb, thyroid ultrasound and orbital computed tomography established diagnosis.

The V and J genes are TRBV28 and TRBJ2-3, with a possible D match to TRBD2 (6 bases). The clonotype was recovered from a man between 25 and 39 years old with Graves disease. The specimen comprised peripheral blood mononuclear cells (PBMCs), sampled at new diagnosis, from a patient treated with antithyroid drugs. The CDR3 protein is CASSRSTAGRDTQYF. The CDR3 coding sequence is TGTGCCAGCAGTCGGTCCACAGCCGGGAGAGATACGCAGTATTTT.